This T cell receptor (beta chain) was recorded in a study of T cell changes during pregnancy in multiple sclerosis. Clones were sequenced by immunoSEQ multiplex PCR, and TCRdb holds only the in-frame ones, with some missing. The data contain 30,000 or so clones, 89% of them singletons. CDR1 is SNHLY, CDR2 FYNNEI, per germline. The CDR3 consists of 13 residues. Losses at the gene ends were 6 bases for V and 2 bases for J; bases not matched to a gene: 2. The sequencing here drew on CD8+ T cells from peripheral blood mononuclear cells, taken in the first trimester of pregnancy. The receptor was isolated from a female donor with multiple sclerosis, enrolled in a pregnancy study. V usage is TRBV2 and J usage is TRBJ2-5; 8 bases line up with TRBD2. CDR3 bases: TGTGCCAGCAGGCGGGGGGCTCAAGAGACCCAGTACTTC. Protein sequence: CASRRGAQETQYF.